This T cell receptor (beta chain) stems from a study of blood T cell repertoires in COVID-19. The overall study: From the United States, Italy and Spain came samples of acute and convalescent COVID-19. The analysed material was cDNA or gDNA that came from T cells, B-cell-depleted T cells, or PBMCs.

Deletions cut 3 bases from V and 4 bases from J, with 26 bases between. CDR3 size: 18 residues. The V gene's germline CDR1 is SGHDT and CDR2 YYEEEE. Authors' data handling: Estimated nucleated cell counts came from reference gene primer amplification. The table came from immunoSEQ multiplex PCR; TCRdb's copy has only in-frame clones and leaves some out. V and J calls and clone size are as listed in that table; D and trimming were resolved from the DNA. This sample yields around 110,000 clones, of which roughly 85% are seen a single time; 1.4% to 1.5% belongs to the top ten. The specimen was peripheral blood. V is TRBV5-6 and J is TRBJ2-7, with TRBD2 as a possible D gene (7 bases). The TCR sequence derives from a man aged 35-49 years with acute or convalescent COVID-19. CDR3 protein: CASSWGAPSGRGIYEQYF. The CDR3 bases are TGTGCCAGCAGCTGGGGGGCCCCTTCGGGGCGGGGGATTTACGAGCAGTACTTC.